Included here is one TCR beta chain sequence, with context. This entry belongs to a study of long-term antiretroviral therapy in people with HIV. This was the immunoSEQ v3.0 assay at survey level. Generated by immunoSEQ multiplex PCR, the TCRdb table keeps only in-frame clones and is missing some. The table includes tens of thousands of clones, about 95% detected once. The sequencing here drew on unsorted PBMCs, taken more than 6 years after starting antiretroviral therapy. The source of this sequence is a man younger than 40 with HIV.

In DNA, the CDR3 is TGCGCCAGCAGTTCTAGGGAGTACGAGCAGTACTTC. As protein: CASSSREYEQYF. This rearrangement joins TRBV10-2 to TRBJ2-7, with a tentative D call TRBD2 (5 bases). The CDR3 length is 12 residues. V lost 5 bases to trimming and J lost 4 bases, with 9 bases between them. Germline V lookup: CDR1 WSHSY, CDR2 SAAADI.